This T cell receptor beta chain emerged from a study of cytomegalovirus exposure and HLA in healthy donors (dated by TCRdb to 2017 to 2019). Notes on the research overall: An earlier analysis of about 530 of the donors reported 276 Gb of sequence data and about 120 million unique TCR beta sequences obtained from about 170 million T cells. An early release that covered some 630 HLA-typed donors contained 250 to 350 gigabases of sequencing data and tens of millions of unique TCR sequences. The genetic ancestry cluster associated with self-reported Caucasian donors included about 81% of the roughly 360 genotyped donors. The study aimed to test whether cataloging public T cell receptors could reveal signatures of past pathogen exposure. The study used immunosequencing to profile the T cell repertoires of about 670 subjects and linked those repertoires to cytomegalovirus serostatus. A separate validation cohort of about 110 different subjects was used in addition to the roughly 640-subject first cohort. High-throughput TCR immunosequencing, statistical association of individual TCRs with disease status, and machine learning were combined to predict cytomegalovirus infection status. A later analysis re-analyzed previously published TCR beta repertoires from 666 donors and added high-resolution HLA genotyping to study TCR occurrence patterns. In the later analysis, no new phenotypic data were used to find candidate immune exposures; instead, reliance was placed on TCR beta sequences and their occurrence across donors. An earlier analysis of approximately 640 of the donors applied high-throughput TCR beta sequencing to assess whether each TCR beta V gene segment acted as functional or pseudogenic. Alongside the repertoire data, information on donor age, sex, ethnicity and CMV serostatus was compiled. Genome-wide SNP genotypes for about three fifths of the roughly 700 donors were used in a later genetic analysis, which treated that subset as a discovery cohort. All discovery cohort repertoires had been generated on a single sequencing platform. Class I and class II HLA loci were covered by the typing at four-digit resolution. Typing coverage differed by locus: A, B, C, DRB1 and DQB1 were typed in about 620-640 donors, DQA1 in approximately 520, DPA1 in some 610, and DPB1 in 472. Four to six DR-DQ haplotypes were handled as single units for association and clustering, since linkage in the cohort was strong. Among a few hundred genotyped donors of the cohort, an average of about 240,000 unique TCR beta nucleotide sequences were sequenced per donor, around 18% of them non-productive.

The cohort was made up of roughly 670 healthy bone marrow donors. At the time of sampling, all cohort members were nominally healthy, though unrecorded immune exposures were likely present. The donor tested CMV seronegative, placing the donor among the roughly 350 seronegative members of the cohort. Every donor gave a peripheral blood sample, and the peripheral blood mononuclear cells from that sample were used for TCR beta sequencing. The Qiagen DNeasy Blood Extraction Kit was used to extract genomic DNA from the blood cell samples. With regard to this clone: This receptor's antigen is unknown. Qualities for individual bases were not recorded, and no much larger clone is one base off.

Paper-wide results and their limitations: When HLA alleles, especially DR and DQ, strongly co-occurred, attributing TCR associations to individual alleles was difficult. Fewer than 20 rarely observed V segments, including chromosome 9 orphons, were excluded from the earlier analysis of approximately 500 of the donors because counts were too low. The 87-base-pair reads could not distinguish some IMGT-functional V segments, including TRBV6-2 and TRBV6-3, so those segments were excluded. Roughly uniform sequencing depth across donors was assumed in presence/absence analyses, although this assumption may not hold. In a later genetic analysis, fewer N-insertions in productive TCRs were reported among donors in an Asian-associated ancestry cluster than the approximately 710-donor mean. Because HLA typing was missing for some donors at each locus, association tests included only the typed subset. The authors suggested that the approach could potentially be extended to other disease states and immunological phenotypes. In a later analysis, HLA-associated TCR beta chains were found to be more clonally expanded and to have lower generation probabilities than equally common non-associated chains. At a false discovery rate of 0.05, a later analysis linked 16,000 or so TCR beta sequences to specific HLA alleles. V-gene and J-gene trimming of TCR beta chains was associated with a missense DCLRE1C variant in a later genetic analysis, and the association was replicated in an independent cohort. A further reported finding was that TCR beta sequences accurately predicted the HLA-A and HLA-B alleles for most subjects in the first cohort. A later analysis reported that several top co-occurrence clusters appeared linked to parvovirus B19, influenza, CMV and Epstein-Barr virus. The study listed over 150 TCR beta chains as associated with cytomegalovirus. Correlated functional status among segregating V segments might be attributable to linkage disequilibrium, but an unknown experimental factor could not be ruled out. The only immune exposure information available for the cohort was CMV serostatus. In an earlier analysis of a few hundred of the donors, most TCR beta V segments were observed in productive rearrangements about 87% or about 30% of the time, broadly matching IMGT annotations. A later analysis found that TCR association rates varied across HLA loci, with DRB1 alleles showing the most associated TCRs and HLA-C alleles the fewest. Cytomegalovirus status was reported to be diagnosed by the classifier with high specificity and sensitivity in both the original and validation cohorts. While some public TCRs were present in many individuals, most TCR sequences turned up only very rarely across donors. The sequencing pipeline was judged likely to have produced a cluster of highly shared sequence variants as a technical artifact. In this cohort, only TCR beta chains were sequenced, and detectable features were limited by the absence of alpha or paired-chain data. In vitro tests confirmed that three of the cytomegalovirus-associated TCR beta chains recognize cytomegalovirus antigens. In a later analysis, most CMV-associated TCR beta chains were found to appear HLA-restricted, with HLA associations seemingly driven largely by CMV exposure.

Libraries came from the immunoSEQ multiplex PCR assay. For the multiplex PCR, a mixture combining 60 forward primers for TCR Vbeta segments and 13 reverse primers for TCR Jbeta segments was used. Amplification of the CDR3 region of rearranged TCR beta genes was performed with a multiplex PCR assay on genomic DNA. On the Illumina HiSeq System, the amplified TCR beta libraries were sequenced as 87-base-pair reads. The paper's processing steps were these. In a later analysis, approximately 74 million unique TCR beta chains were counted across the approximately 640 repertoires, and roughly 10 million of these chains were shared by at least two donors. Raw reads were error-corrected and collapsed into unique sequences by a nearest-neighbor algorithm in which closely related sequences were merged to remove PCR and sequencing errors. To assign V, D and J gene segments, CDR3 sequences were aligned to IMGT reference sequences. For a sequence to be retained, at least a six-nucleotide match to both a V gene segment and a J gene segment was required. A rearrangement counted as productive if the CDR3 had no stop codons and remained in frame with V and J, and every other rearrangement counted as non-productive. Following IMGT convention, CDR3 was defined as the stretch from the second conserved V-encoded cysteine to the conserved J-encoded phenylalanine. In an earlier analysis of approximately 500 of the donors, sequences lacking an unambiguous match to a single V gene segment were excluded. In an earlier analysis of approximately 550 of the donors, V segments were called functional above 56.7% productive rearrangements and were called segregating when the between-donor standard deviation exceeded 5%. To diagnose cytomegalovirus status from the catalog of TCR beta chain sequences, a statistical classification framework was built. In a later analysis, TCR nucleotide sequences were compared against IMGT/GENE-DB human TR gene sequences so that V and J genes could be assigned. Using the TCRdist pipeline, a later analysis assigned CDR3 sequences along with most-parsimonious VDJ recombination scenarios. A later analysis defined each TCR beta chain by its CDR3 amino acid sequence plus V-gene family, and excluded reads lacking a unique V-gene family. A later analysis removed 592 highly shared, low-generation-probability nucleotide sequences to deal with suspected cross-contamination and a sequencing artifact. A later analysis calculated a clonal expansion index for each public chain from normalized within-repertoire ranks of inferred template counts. In a later analysis, generation probabilities were computed with a VDJ recombination model fitted to out-of-frame rearrangements, and the resulting probabilities were checked against IGoR. Hypergeometric tests were used in a later analysis to score TCR-TCR, TCR-HLA and TCR-CMV co-occurrence, with a repertoire-size bias correction applied to the TCR pairs. A later analysis estimated false discovery rates by permuting HLA or CMV assignments 20 times. In a later analysis, co-occurring TCRs were grouped with DBSCAN, and TCRdist sequence similarity was added when clustering was performed within HLA-allele-positive subsets. Repertoires with fewer than 30,000 or more than 120,000 public chains, plus five repertoires with anomalous nucleotide sharing, were excluded from co-occurrence clustering. This is the immuneACCESS table as TCRdb keeps it, with only in-frame sequences that have V and J called. A part of the clones is gone; compared with another copy, unresolved V genes explain less than half, and the rest is unexplained. V, J and clone size are taken as reported in that table, and D and trimming were inferred from the DNA itself. The sample table shows fewer than 200,000 clones, and approximately 62% are seen once. The ten largest clonotypes hold 1.4% to 1.5% of the sample.

Including cysteine and phenylalanine, the CDR3 has 15 amino acids. Only the CDR3 portion is preserved as DNA: 45 bases, with reading frame beginning at the first base. According to the germline V gene, CDR1 reads SGHTA and CDR2 reads FQGNSA. Clipping removes 4 bases from V and 1 base from J, with 4 as the unmatched junction base count. Sequenced input: PBMCs. Recombination linked TRBV7-2 to TRBJ2-3; 8 nucleotides in the junction match TRBD1. The origin of this receptor is a man aged 50-60 years in good health and CMV-seronegative. Here is the DNA: TGTGCCAGCAGCTCGGGACAGGTTGGCACAGATACGCAGTATTTT. It specifies CASSSGQVGTDTQYF.